The 21 T cell receptor beta chains presented below share a single source sample, sequenced in a study of blood T cell repertoires in COVID-19. Sequencing used immunoSEQ multiplex PCR; TCRdb keeps in-frame clones, though not all of them. The repertoire holds 65,000 to 90,000 clones, around 89% seen once, with over 7% in the top ten. Sequenced input: peripheral blood. The receptors derive from a middle-aged man with acute or convalescent COVID-19.

The rearrangement uses TRBV29-1 and TRBJ1-5; D ambiguous. V lost 3 bases, J lost 6 bases, and 12 bases lay in between. Per the germline V gene, CDR1 is SQVTM and CDR2 is ANQGSEA. This CDR3 contains 13 residues. DNA for the CDR3: TGCAGCGTTGAGTTTTCGTTCGGTCAGCCCCAGCATTTT. This gives the protein CSVEFSFGQPQHF.

The chain is built from TRBV6-1 and TRBJ1-5, with D possibly TRBD1 on 6 matching bases. The CDR3 runs 14 residues. Trimming left V 2 bases short and J 4 bases short, with 9 bases between. The V gene's germline CDR1 is MNHNS and CDR2 SASEGT. The CDR3, as DNA: TGTGCCAGCAGTGAATCTACAGGGAATCAGCCCCAGCATTTT. Translating it yields CASSESTGNQPQHF.

The chain joins TRBV7-9 to TRBJ2-1, with D perhaps matching TRBD1 (6 bases). Trimming left V 6 bases short and J 3 bases short, with 12 bases between. Germline V gene data show CDR1 as SEHNR and CDR2 as FQNEAQ (reference sequence). The CDR3 has 14 amino acids. The DNA of the CDR3 is TGTGCCAGCAGGTCCGGGACACTCTACAATGAGCAGTTCTTC. It encodes CASRSGTLYNEQFF.

CDR3 protein: CARRLASGNTIYF. As DNA, the CDR3 is TGTGCCCGGAGGCTGGCCTCTGGAAACACCATATATTTT. This rearrangement joins TRBV2 to TRBJ1-3; no firm D call. Germline loops: CDR1 SNHLY, CDR2 FYNNEI. Trimming pared 11 bases from V and 0 bases from J, leaving 11 bases between. The CDR3 consists of 13 residues.

This chain connects TRBV27 to TRBJ2-5, with TRBD1 identical over 10 bases. After removal of 4 bases from V and 5 bases from J, the junction contained 19 bases not matched to a gene. This CDR3 spans 19 amino acids. Germline CDR1 MNHEY, CDR2 SMNVEV (reference sequence). CDR3 in amino acids: CASSSRVNRQGAVGETQYF. Written as DNA, the CDR3 is TGTGCCAGCAGTTCCAGAGTGAACCGACAGGGGGCGGTCGGGGAGACCCAGTACTTC.

The chain combines TRBV15 with TRBJ1-2, with unresolved D. Germline V lookup: CDR1 LNHNV, CDR2 YYDKDF (reference sequence). The CDR3 has 15 residues. Trimming removed 5 bases from V and 3 bases from J, with 16 bases in between. The CDR3 reads CATSSARGSHYGYTF. For the CDR3, the DNA is TGTGCCACCAGCTCAGCCCGGGGTTCCCACTATGGCTACACCTTC. Full variable domain (outside the CDR3, taken from reference TRBV15 and TRBJ1-2): DAMVIQNPRYQVTQFGKPVTLSCSQTLNHNVMYWYQQKSSQAPKLLFHYYDKDFNNEADTPDNFQSRRPNTSFCFLDIRSPGLGDTAMYLCATSSARGSHYGYTFGSGTRLTVV.

This rearrangement joins TRBV15 to TRBJ1-6; 12 positions match TRBD1. This CDR3 region has 16 residues. CDR1 and CDR2 from the germline V gene are LNHNV and YYDKDF (reference sequence). Trimming cost V 0 bases and J 8 bases; bases outside gene matches: 2. CDR3 in DNA: TGTGCCACCAGCAGAGAGCGGGACAGGGGGCATTCACCCCTCCACTTT. As protein: CATSRERDRGHSPLHF.

This chain links TRBV27 with TRBJ1-4; D possibly corresponds to TRBD1 (5 bases). From germline, CDR1 is MNHEY and CDR2 SMNVEV (reference sequence). CDR3 length: 13 amino acids. Trimming left V 3 bases short and J 8 bases short, with 10 bases between. CDR3 bases: TGTGCCAGCAGTTTTAGGGGTTCGGAAAAACTGTTTTTT. This gives the protein CASSFRGSEKLFF.

The chain recombines TRBV2 with TRBJ1-2; 10 bases are shared with TRBD1. The CDR3 has 16 residues. CDR1 is SNHLY and CDR2 is FYNNEI in the germline V gene. Unmatched junction bases numbered 15, after V lost 9 bases and J lost 5 bases. CDR3 in DNA: TGTGCCAGAGCAAGGGGGACAGGGGTCAACCCATATGGCTACACCTTC. Encoded protein: CARARGTGVNPYGYTF.

The V gene is TRBV11-2, the J gene TRBJ1-1, with TRBD1 as a possible D gene (5 bases). CDR1 SGHAT and CDR2 FQNNGV come from the germline V gene. The V and J ends lost 1 base and 1 base respectively, with 10 bases between them. This CDR3 spans 15 amino acids. CDR3 amino acids: CASSLVAGPNTEAFF. In nucleotides, the CDR3 is TGTGCCAGCAGCTTAGTCGCGGGGCCGAACACTGAAGCTTTCTTT.

V gene TRBV19 combines with J gene TRBJ2-7, with 7 bases matching TRBD2. CDR1 and CDR2 (germline): LNHDA, SQIVND (reference sequence). The ends lost 3 bases at V and 6 bases at J; junction bases unmatched: 26. CDR3 size: 20 residues. CDR3 sequence (DNA): TGTGCCAGTAGTATCCCCCCCCCGGACCGGGGCGGGGGAGAAATTGCCGAGCAGTACGTC. Translated: CASSIPPPDRGGGEIAEQYV.

The V gene is TRBV7-6, the J gene TRBJ1-2, with D possibly TRBD1 on 5 matching bases. Germline CDR1 SGHVS, CDR2 FNYEAQ. The CDR3 consists of 15 residues. The V end lost 1 base, the J end lost 5 bases, and 14 bases lay between the germline ends. This CDR3 is CASSLGAGTPYGYTF. In DNA, the CDR3 is TGTGCCAGCAGCTTAGGGGCGGGGACCCCTTATGGCTACACCTTC.

CDR3 coding DNA: TGCAGTGCGAGGGACAGCGATGGCTACACCTTC. It yields the protein CSARDSDGYTF. The V gene is TRBV20-1, the J gene TRBJ1-2, with 7 nucleotides matching TRBD1. Germline V gene sequence: CDR1 DFQATT, CDR2 SNEGSKA (reference sequence). The trim removed 6 bases at V and 6 bases at J, leaving 4 bases unmatched. The CDR3 is made up of 11 amino acids.

This chain joins TRBV5-1 and TRBJ1-6; no clear D. Germline V gene lookup returns CDR1 SGHRS and CDR2 YFSETQ. Between the trimmed V and J ends, which lost 2 bases and 4 bases, there was a span of 13 bases. CDR3 length: 16 amino acids. Here the CDR3 DNA reads TGCGCCAGCAGCTTAAGTCCAAACGGGTATAATTCACCCCTCCACTTT. Amino acids: CASSLSPNGYNSPLHF. Based on the CDR3 plus reference TRBV5-1 and TRBJ1-6, the full variable domain is KAGVTQTPRYLIKTRGQQVTLSCSPISGHRSVSWYQQTPGQGLQFLFEYFSETQRNKGNFPGRFSGRQFSNSRSEMNVSTLELGDSALYLCASSLSPNGYNSPLHFGNGTRLTVT.

V usage is TRBV12-3 or TRBV12-4 and J usage is TRBJ2-3, with a possible D match to TRBD1 (6 bases). The ends were cut back, 7 bases at V and 2 bases at J, with 10 bases in the middle. This CDR3 comprises 13 residues. The chain's CDR3 is CASTWTVTDTQYF. CDR3 nucleotide sequence: TGTGCCAGCACCTGGACAGTCACAGATACGCAGTATTTT.

This chain links TRBV9 with TRBJ2-5, with a weak D call TRBD2 (5 bases). Looked up from germline, CDR1 is SGDLS and CDR2 is YYNGEE. V lost 2 bases to trimming and J lost 0 bases, with 11 bases between them. The CDR3 contains 15 residues. The DNA for the CDR3 is TGTGCCAGCAGCGTGGGAATACTAGACCAAGAGACCCAGTACTTC. Its translation: CASSVGILDQETQYF.

V gene TRBV4-1 combines with J gene TRBJ1-2; D gene ambiguous. V lost 0 bases and J 4 bases, leaving 6 bases between the germline ends. The germline V gene encodes CDR1 MGHRA and CDR2 YSYEKL. The CDR3 is made up of 13 amino acids. CDR3: CASSQDGTYGYTF. DNA of the CDR3: TGCGCCAGCAGCCAAGATGGCACCTATGGCTACACCTTC.

The chain employs TRBV19 and TRBJ2-3; TRBD2 agrees at 8 bases. The germline gives CDR1 LNHDA, CDR2 SQIVND (reference sequence). With V trimmed by 2 bases and J by 0 bases, 1 base remained unmatched. This CDR3 region has 15 residues. CDR3 loop: CASSIRGGSTDTQYF. The CDR3 DNA reads TGTGCCAGTAGTATACGCGGGGGGAGCACAGATACGCAGTATTTT.

The chain uses TRBV19 and TRBJ2-3; no clear D gene. The CDR3 totals 17 residues. Trimming cost V 4 bases and J 0 bases, with 17 bases left between them. Germline CDR1 is LNHDA and CDR2 is SQIVND (reference sequence). CDR3: CASSKINGFASTDTQYF. For the CDR3, the DNA is TGTGCCAGTAGTAAAATCAACGGGTTCGCTAGCACAGATACGCAGTATTTT.

CDR3 nucleotide sequence: TGCAGCGTTGTTCGTAGGAGTGAGCAGTTCTTC. This sequence encodes CSVVRRSEQFF. The V call is TRBV29-1, the J call TRBJ2-1; unclear D gene. The V and J ends lost 4 bases and 9 bases respectively, with 10 bases between them. The CDR3 covers 11 residues. CDR1 is SQVTM, CDR2 ANQGSEA, per germline.

This clone was counted only a few times. The V call is TRBV19, the J call TRBJ1-1; maybe TRBD1 (5 bases). This CDR3 has 14 residues. The V and J ends lost 2 bases and 4 bases respectively, with 11 bases between them. Germline V gene lookup returns CDR1 LNHDA and CDR2 SQIVND (reference sequence). The CDR3 loop is CASSISQGSTEAFF. Written as DNA, the CDR3 is TGTGCCAGTAGTATATCCCAGGGCTCCACTGAAGCTTTCTTT.